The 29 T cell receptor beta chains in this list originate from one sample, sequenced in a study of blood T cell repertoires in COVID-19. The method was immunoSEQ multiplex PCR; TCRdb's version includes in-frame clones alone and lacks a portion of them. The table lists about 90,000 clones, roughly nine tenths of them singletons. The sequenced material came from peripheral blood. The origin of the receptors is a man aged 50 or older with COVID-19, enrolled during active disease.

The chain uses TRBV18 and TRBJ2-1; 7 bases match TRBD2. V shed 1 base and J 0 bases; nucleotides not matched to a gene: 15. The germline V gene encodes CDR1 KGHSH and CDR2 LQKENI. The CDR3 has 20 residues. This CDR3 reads CASSPRDKRGRGNSYNEQFF. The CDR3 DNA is TGTGCCAGCTCACCACGTGACAAGCGGGGAAGGGGTAACTCCTACAATGAGCAGTTCTTC. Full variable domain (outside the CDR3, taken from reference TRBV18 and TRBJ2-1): NAGVMQNPRHLVRRRGQEARLRCSPMKGHSHVYWYRQLPEEGLKFMVYLQKENIIDESGMPKERFSAEFPKEGPSILRIQQVVRGDSAAYFCASSPRDKRGRGNSYNEQFFGPGTRLTVL.

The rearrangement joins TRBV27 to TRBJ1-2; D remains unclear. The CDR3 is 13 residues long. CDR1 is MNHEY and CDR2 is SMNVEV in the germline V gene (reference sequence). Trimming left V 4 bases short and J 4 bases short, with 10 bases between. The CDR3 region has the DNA TGTGCCAGCAGTTGGAGTCTCGGCTATGGCTACACCTTC. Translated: CASSWSLGYGYTF.

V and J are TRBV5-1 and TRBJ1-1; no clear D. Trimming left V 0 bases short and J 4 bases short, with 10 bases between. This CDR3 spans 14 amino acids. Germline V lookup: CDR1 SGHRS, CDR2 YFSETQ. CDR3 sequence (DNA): TGCGCCAGCAGCTTGGAAATTACGGGCACTGAAGCTTTCTTT. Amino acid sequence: CASSLEITGTEAFF.

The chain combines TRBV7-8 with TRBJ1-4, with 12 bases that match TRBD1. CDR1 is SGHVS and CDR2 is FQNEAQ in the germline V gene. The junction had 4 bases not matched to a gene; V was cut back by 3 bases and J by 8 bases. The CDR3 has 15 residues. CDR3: CASSLGDRGQEKLFF. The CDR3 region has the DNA TGTGCCAGCAGCTTGGGGGACAGGGGGCAAGAAAAACTGTTTTTT. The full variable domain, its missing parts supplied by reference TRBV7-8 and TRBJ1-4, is GAGVSQSPRYKVAKRGQDVALRCDPISGHVSLFWYQQALGQGPEFLTYFQNEAQLDKSGLPSDRFFAERPEGSVSTLKIQRTQQEDSAVYLCASSLGDRGQEKLFFGSGTQLSVL.

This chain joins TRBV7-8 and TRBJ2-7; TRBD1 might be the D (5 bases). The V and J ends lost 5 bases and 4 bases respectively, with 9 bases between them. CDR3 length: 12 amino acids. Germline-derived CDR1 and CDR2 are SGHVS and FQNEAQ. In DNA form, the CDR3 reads TGTGCCAGCAGCCCAGGGCATTACGAGCAGTACTTC. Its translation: CASSPGHYEQYF.

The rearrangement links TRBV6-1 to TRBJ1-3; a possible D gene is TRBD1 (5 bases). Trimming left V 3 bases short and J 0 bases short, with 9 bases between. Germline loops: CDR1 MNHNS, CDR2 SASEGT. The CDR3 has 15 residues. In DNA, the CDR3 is TGTGCCAGCAGTGAGGGGGGTATCTCTGGAAACACCATATATTTT. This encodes CASSEGGISGNTIYF.

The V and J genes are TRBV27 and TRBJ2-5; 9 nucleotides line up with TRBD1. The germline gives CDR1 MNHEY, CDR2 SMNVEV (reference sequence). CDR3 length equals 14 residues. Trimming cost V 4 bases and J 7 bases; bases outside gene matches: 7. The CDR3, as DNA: TGTGCCAGCAGTTCCCGGGGGACAGGGATGACCCAGTACTTC. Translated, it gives CASSSRGTGMTQYF.

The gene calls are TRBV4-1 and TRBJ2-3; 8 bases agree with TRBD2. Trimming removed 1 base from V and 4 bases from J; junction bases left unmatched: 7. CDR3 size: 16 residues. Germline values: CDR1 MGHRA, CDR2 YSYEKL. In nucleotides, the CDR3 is TGCGCCAGCAGCCAAGCCAACGGGGGGGCCCCAGATACGCAGTATTTT. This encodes CASSQANGGAPDTQYF.

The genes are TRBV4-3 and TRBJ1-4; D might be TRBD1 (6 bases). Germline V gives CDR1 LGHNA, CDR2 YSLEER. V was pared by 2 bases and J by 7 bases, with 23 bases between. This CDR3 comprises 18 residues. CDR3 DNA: TGCGCCAGCAGCCAATTTGTCAGTAACGTAGGGGGGGCTGAAAAACTGTTTTTT. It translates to CASSQFVSNVGGAEKLFF.

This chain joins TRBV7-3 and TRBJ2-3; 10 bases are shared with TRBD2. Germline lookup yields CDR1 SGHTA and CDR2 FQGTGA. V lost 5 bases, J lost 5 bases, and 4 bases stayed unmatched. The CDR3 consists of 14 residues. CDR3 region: CASSRAGGRDTQYF. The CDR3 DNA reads TGTGCCAGCAGCCGAGCGGGGGGGCGAGATACGCAGTATTTT.

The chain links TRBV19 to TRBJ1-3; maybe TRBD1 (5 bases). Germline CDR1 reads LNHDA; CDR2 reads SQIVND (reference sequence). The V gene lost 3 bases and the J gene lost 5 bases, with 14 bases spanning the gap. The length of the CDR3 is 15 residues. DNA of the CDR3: TGTGCCAGTAGTATCCAGGGAATACGTCGAAACACCATATATTTT. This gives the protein CASSIQGIRRNTIYF.

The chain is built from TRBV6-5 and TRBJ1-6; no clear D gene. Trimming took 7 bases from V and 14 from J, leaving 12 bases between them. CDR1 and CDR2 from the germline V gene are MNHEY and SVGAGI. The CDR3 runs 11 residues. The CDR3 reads CASTDRGTLHF. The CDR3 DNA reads TGTGCCAGCACCGATCGCGGGACCCTCCACTTT.

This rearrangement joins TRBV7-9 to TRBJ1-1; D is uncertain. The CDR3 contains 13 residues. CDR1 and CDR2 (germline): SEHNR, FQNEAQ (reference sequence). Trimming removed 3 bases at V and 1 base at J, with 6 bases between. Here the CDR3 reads CASSFKPNTEAFF. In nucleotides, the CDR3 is TGTGCCAGCAGCTTCAAGCCGAACACTGAAGCTTTCTTT.

This chain's CDR3 is CASSLGRTEYEQYF. The CDR3 nucleotides are TGTGCCAGCAGCTTAGGCAGGACAGAGTACGAGCAGTACTTC. The chain links TRBV11-2 to TRBJ2-7, with a weak D call TRBD1 (6 bases). The CDR3 extends over 14 amino acids. Germline V gene sequence: CDR1 SGHAT, CDR2 FQNNGV. V lost 1 base to trimming and J lost 4 bases, with 11 bases between them.

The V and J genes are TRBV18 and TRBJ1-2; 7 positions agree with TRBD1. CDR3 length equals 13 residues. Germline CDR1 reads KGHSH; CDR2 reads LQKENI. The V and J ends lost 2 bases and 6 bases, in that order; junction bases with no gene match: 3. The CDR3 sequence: CASSPDRVNGYTF. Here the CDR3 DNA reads TGTGCCAGCTCACCAGACAGGGTGAATGGCTACACCTTC.

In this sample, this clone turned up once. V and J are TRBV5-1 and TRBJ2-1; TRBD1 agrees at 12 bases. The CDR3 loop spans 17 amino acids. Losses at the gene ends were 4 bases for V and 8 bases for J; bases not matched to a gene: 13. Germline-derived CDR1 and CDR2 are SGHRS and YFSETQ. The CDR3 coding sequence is TGCGCCAGCAGCCCCCTTCCCGGGACAGGGGGCTGGGATGAGCAGTTCTTC. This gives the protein CASSPLPGTGGWDEQFF.

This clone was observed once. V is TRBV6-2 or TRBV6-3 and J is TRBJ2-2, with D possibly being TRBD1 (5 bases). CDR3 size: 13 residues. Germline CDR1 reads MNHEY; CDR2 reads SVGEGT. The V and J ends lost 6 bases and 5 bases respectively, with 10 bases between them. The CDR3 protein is CASSSGQTGELFF. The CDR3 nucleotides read TGTGCCAGCAGCTCCGGACAAACCGGGGAGCTGTTTTTT.

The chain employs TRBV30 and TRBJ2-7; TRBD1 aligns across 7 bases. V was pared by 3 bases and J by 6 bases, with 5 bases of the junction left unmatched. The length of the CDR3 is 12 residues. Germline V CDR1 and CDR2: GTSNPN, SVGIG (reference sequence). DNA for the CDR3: TGTGCCTGGAGCGAAAACAGGGGCGAGCAGTACTTC. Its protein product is CAWSENRGEQYF.

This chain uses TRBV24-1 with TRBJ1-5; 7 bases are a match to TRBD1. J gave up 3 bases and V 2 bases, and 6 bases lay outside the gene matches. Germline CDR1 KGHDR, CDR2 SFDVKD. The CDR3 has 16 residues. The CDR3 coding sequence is TGTGCCACCAGTGATTCCCGGGACAGCTTCAATCAGCCCCAGCATTTT. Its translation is CATSDSRDSFNQPQHF.

CDR3 amino acids: CAWSVRSSGGLFF. The CDR3, as DNA: TGTGCCTGGAGTGTACGGTCTAGCGGGGGTCTGTTTTTT. The chain has TRBV30 and TRBJ2-2; 10 bases are shared with TRBD2. V lost 0 bases and J lost 14; bases outside the gene matches: 6. Germline V lookup: CDR1 GTSNPN, CDR2 SVGIG (reference sequence). There are 13 residues in the CDR3.

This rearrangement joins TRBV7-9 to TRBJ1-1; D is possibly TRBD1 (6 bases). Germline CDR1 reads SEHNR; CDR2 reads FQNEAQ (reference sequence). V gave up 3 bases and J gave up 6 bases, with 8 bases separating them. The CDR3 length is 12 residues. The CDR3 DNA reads TGTGCCAGCAGCTTCCGACAGGCTGAAGCTTTCTTT. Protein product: CASSFRQAEAFF.

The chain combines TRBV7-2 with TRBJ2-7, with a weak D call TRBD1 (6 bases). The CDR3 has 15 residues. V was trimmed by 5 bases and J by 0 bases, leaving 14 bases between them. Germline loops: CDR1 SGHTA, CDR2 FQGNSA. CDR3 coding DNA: TGTGCCAGCAGCCTCCAGAGGACAGCCTCCTACGAGCAGTACTTC. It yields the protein CASSLQRTASYEQYF.

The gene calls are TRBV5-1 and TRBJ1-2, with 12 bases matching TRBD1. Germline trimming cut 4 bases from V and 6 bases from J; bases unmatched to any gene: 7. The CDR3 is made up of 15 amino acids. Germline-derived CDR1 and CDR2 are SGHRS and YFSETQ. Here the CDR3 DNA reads TGCGCCAGCAGCACCGGGACAGGGGGCTCGGATGGCTACACCTTC. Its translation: CASSTGTGGSDGYTF.

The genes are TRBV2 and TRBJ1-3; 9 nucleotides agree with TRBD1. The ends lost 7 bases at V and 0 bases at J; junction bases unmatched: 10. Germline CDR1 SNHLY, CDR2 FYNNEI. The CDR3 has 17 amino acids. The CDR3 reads CASTLDRGNPSGNTIYF. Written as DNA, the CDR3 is TGTGCCAGCACCCTGGACAGGGGAAACCCCTCTGGAAACACCATATATTTT.

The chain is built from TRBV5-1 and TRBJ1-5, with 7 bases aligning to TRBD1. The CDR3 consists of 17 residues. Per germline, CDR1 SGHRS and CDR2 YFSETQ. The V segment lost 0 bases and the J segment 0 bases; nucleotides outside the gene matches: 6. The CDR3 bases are TGCGCCAGCAGCTTGGCGTTAACAGGGGATAGCAATCAGCCCCAGCATTTT. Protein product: CASSLALTGDSNQPQHF.

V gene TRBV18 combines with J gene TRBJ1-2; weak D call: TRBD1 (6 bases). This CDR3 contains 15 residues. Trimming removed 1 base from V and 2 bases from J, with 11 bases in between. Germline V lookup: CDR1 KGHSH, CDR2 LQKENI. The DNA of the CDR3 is TGTGCCAGCTCACCACAACGGGACATCAACTATGGCTACACCTTC. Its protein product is CASSPQRDINYGYTF.

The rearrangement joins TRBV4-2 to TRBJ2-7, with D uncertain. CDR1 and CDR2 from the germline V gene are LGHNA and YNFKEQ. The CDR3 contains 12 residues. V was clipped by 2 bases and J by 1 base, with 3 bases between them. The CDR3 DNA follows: TGTGCCAGCAGCCAACCATCCTACGAGCAGTACTTC. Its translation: CASSQPSYEQYF.

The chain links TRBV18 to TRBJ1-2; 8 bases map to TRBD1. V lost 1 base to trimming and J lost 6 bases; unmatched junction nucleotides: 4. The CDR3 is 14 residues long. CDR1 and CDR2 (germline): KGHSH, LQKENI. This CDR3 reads CASSPLTGVNGYTF. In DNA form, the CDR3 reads TGTGCCAGCTCACCACTGACAGGGGTTAATGGCTACACCTTC.

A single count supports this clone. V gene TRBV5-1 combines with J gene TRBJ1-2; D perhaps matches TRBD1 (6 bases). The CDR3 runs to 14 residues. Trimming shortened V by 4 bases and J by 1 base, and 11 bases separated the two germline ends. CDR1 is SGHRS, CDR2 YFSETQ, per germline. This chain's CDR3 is CASSPTGLNYGYTF. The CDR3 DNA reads TGCGCCAGCAGCCCGACAGGCCTTAACTATGGCTACACCTTC.